Listed below are T cell receptor beta chains from one sample, sequenced in a study of long-term antiretroviral therapy in people with HIV. The protocol was immunoSEQ multiplex PCR, while the TCRdb copy is restricted to in-frame clones and leaves out a portion. This table holds around 28,000 clones, 70% to 90% found once. This specimen consisted of unsorted PBMCs, obtained 1.8 years after starting antiretroviral therapy. These receptors were taken from a woman between 18 and 30 years old with HIV. Both conserved end residues are part of each CDR3. The order of the fields is clone size, J gene, D gene, V gene, CDR3 protein. A D gene is named only where the DNA matches it firmly. Size is omitted from some rows. Given values are once, few, many or a class for expanded clones.

NA,TRBJ1-2,TRBD1,TRBV27,CASSSRDRVHSYGYTF
NA,TRBJ2-5,NA,TRBV5-1,CASSTGRGQETQYF
NA,TRBJ2-7,NA,TRBV21-1,CASSKAKEQGPNEQYF
NA,TRBJ1-3,NA,TRBV5-1,CASSYGGDGSGNTIYF
NA,TRBJ2-5,NA,TRBV28,CASTPGGQETQYF
NA,TRBJ2-3,NA,TRBV4-1,CATAGRLGLGSTDTQYF
NA,TRBJ2-7,NA,TRBV28,CASSFRDNSYEQYF
once,TRBJ2-3,NA,TRBV7-6,CASSTRRRTDTQYF
NA,TRBJ1-3,NA,TRBV18,CASSPPTGRGNTIYF
NA,TRBJ2-1,TRBD2,TRBV28,CASSLSSGRVNEQFF
NA,TRBJ1-2,NA,TRBV7-8,CASSLEFATGFTLNYGYTF
NA,TRBJ1-5,NA,TRBV4-3,CASSQAVALAAKPQHF
once,TRBJ2-7,NA,TRBV27,CASSLGNEQYF
NA,TRBJ2-3,TRBD2,TRBV4-1,CASSQDQTSPGVGRTDTQYF
NA,TRBJ1-5,NA,TRBV30,CAGKTRQVRGFCNQPQHF
NA,TRBJ2-4,NA,TRBV27,CASRNRASIQYF
NA,TRBJ2-7,TRBD1,TRBV7-2,CASSPGTGRQQYF
NA,TRBJ1-2,TRBD1,TRBV27,CASSTQGARDGYTF
NA,TRBJ2-6,TRBD2,TRBV7-2,CASSLTSGRPGANVLTF
NA,TRBJ2-1,TRBD2,TRBV27,CASINSGRTHREQFF
NA,TRBJ2-1,NA,TRBV14,CASSQSRGNEQFF
NA,TRBJ2-3,NA,TRBV4-1,CASSFSRDSFTDTQYF
NA,TRBJ2-2,NA,TRBV19,CASSWDGVISGELFF
NA,TRBJ1-1,NA,TRBV5-4,CASSLEGTEAFF
once,TRBJ2-3,NA,TRBV4-2,CASSSSGTLSPDTQYF
NA,TRBJ2-1,NA,TRBV11-2,CASSLVQGSSYNEQFF